This passage covers 24 T cell receptor beta chains from one sample sequenced in a study of identical twins. TCRdb itself ran the 5' RACE reads through MiXCR, one entry per CDR3 protein. In the table there are around 570,000 distinct CDR3 sequences, roughly 9.5% of which are singletons. These data also featured in a second study, about yellow fever vaccine responses in identical twins.

The source material was PBMCs. The receptor set was obtained from a woman younger than 35 in good health.

This clonotype was recorded at least ten times. This rearrangement joins TRBV20-1 to TRBJ1-4; tentative D call: TRBD1 (6 bases). V dropped 3 bases and J dropped 10 bases, with 15 bases sitting between them. The CDR3 loop spans 13 amino acids. Germline lookup yields CDR1 DFQATT and CDR2 SNEGSKA (reference sequence). The CDR3 is CSASNRAQGKLFF. The CDR3 DNA reads as TGCAGTGCTAGTAATAGAGCACAGGGAAAACTGTTTTTT.

This clonotype was seen a few times. Germline and junction disagree at one end, which may indicate a read error. The gene calls are TRBV20-1 and TRBJ1-5; perhaps TRBD1 as D (5 bases). The CDR3 covers 14 residues. Germline values: CDR1 DFQATT, CDR2 SNEGSKA (reference sequence). CDR3 region: CSAGDRQQWQPQHF. The CDR3 DNA is TGCAGTGCTGGAGACAGACAGCAATGGCAGCCCCAGCATTTT.

This chain connects TRBV4-2 to TRBJ2-3, with 11 bases that match TRBD2. From germline, CDR1 is LGHNA and CDR2 YNFKEQ. The CDR3 extends over 17 amino acids. V gave up 0 bases and J gave up 6 bases; unmatched junction bases: 8. The CDR3 loop is CASSQDDSGRALDTQYF. In DNA, the CDR3 is TGTGCCAGCAGCCAAGATGATAGCGGGAGGGCCCTTGATACGCAGTATTTT.

The chain is built from TRBV25-1 and TRBJ1-2; D is possibly TRBD1 (6 bases). CDR3 length: 12 residues. The germline V gene has CDR1 MGHDK and CDR2 SYGVNS. Trimming shortened V by 2 bases and J by 8 bases, and 9 bases separated the two germline ends. CDR3 region: CASSETGLGYTF. The CDR3 region has the DNA TGTGCCAGCAGTGAAACAGGGTTGGGCTACACCTTC.

This clonotype was recorded a few times. The genes are TRBV27 and TRBJ2-5; tentatively, D is TRBD2 (5 bases). Trimming stripped 3 bases from V and 4 bases from J, with 15 bases between. The CDR3 contains 15 residues. Looked up from germline, CDR1 is MNHEY and CDR2 is SMNVEV (reference sequence). As DNA, the CDR3 is TGTGCCAGCAGTTTTGAAGGACTGGTAGGAGAGACCCAGTACTTC. Translation gives CASSFEGLVGETQYF.

This clonotype was seen repeatedly, ten times or more. The chain employs TRBV9 and TRBJ2-3, with D unclear. Looked up from germline, CDR1 is SGDLS and CDR2 is YYNGEE. V was clipped by 1 base and J by 2 bases, with 5 bases between them. There are 13 residues in the CDR3. The CDR3, as DNA: TGTGCCAGCAGCGTACAGAACACAGATACGCAGTATTTT. Its protein product is CASSVQNTDTQYF.

This chain joins TRBV20-1 and TRBJ2-1; D not resolved. Germline V CDR1 and CDR2: DFQATT, SNEGSKA (reference sequence). The CDR3 contains 13 residues. V lost 0 bases and J 8 bases, leaving 11 bases between the germline ends. The CDR3 nucleotides are TGCAGTGCTAGAGATTTGAGTTCTGATGAGCAGTTCTTC. This sequence encodes CSARDLSSDEQFF.

This clonotype came up a few times. The CDR3 loop reads CASSPQGADTGELFF. As DNA, the CDR3 is TGCGCCAGCAGCCCCCAGGGGGCTGACACCGGGGAGCTGTTTTTT. The J gene is TRBJ2-2, the V gene TRBV5-1; 8 positions match TRBD1. Trimming took 4 bases from V and 3 from J; bases not matched to a gene: 5. The CDR3 extends over 15 amino acids. Per germline, CDR1 SGHRS and CDR2 YFSETQ.

The chain has TRBV4-2 and TRBJ1-6; no definite D call. Between the trimmed V and J ends, which lost 0 bases and 0 bases, there was a span of 12 bases. Germline V gene lookup returns CDR1 LGHNA and CDR2 YNFKEQ. CDR3 length: 18 amino acids. CDR3 DNA sequence: TGTGCCAGCAGCCAAGATTGGGCAGCAAGCTCCTATAATTCACCCCTCCACTTT. Protein product: CASSQDWAASSYNSPLHF.

This chain joins TRBV5-1 and TRBJ2-1; D is possibly TRBD2 (6 bases). CDR1 is SGHRS, CDR2 YFSETQ, per germline. The CDR3 runs to 14 residues. V was pared by 2 bases and J by 10 bases, with 16 bases between. DNA for the CDR3: TGCGCCAGCAGCTTCGGACCCCCGCGGGAAGAGCAGTTCTTC. Encoded protein: CASSFGPPREEQFF.

This clonotype was seen at least ten times. The gene calls are TRBV20-1 and TRBJ2-3; D possibly matches TRBD1 or TRBD2 (5 bases each). V dropped 3 bases and J dropped 4 bases, with 11 bases sitting between them. This CDR3 contains 13 residues. CDR1 and CDR2 (germline): DFQATT, SNEGSKA (reference sequence). CDR3 sequence (DNA): TGCAGTGCTAGGGTCCGGGGCTCAGATACGCAGTATTTT. It encodes CSARVRGSDTQYF.

The chain has TRBV18 and TRBJ1-1; D remains ambiguous. Trimming took 8 bases from V and 3 from J, leaving 13 bases between them. This CDR3 is 13 amino acids long. Germline CDR1 KGHSH, CDR2 LQKENI. CDR3 loop: CASRRKWDTEAFF. CDR3 bases: TGTGCCAGCCGACGTAAATGGGACACTGAAGCTTTCTTT.

This clonotype was observed a handful of times. The gene calls are TRBV7-2 and TRBJ2-1, with TRBD2 identical over 8 bases. The CDR3 is made up of 15 amino acids. The germline V gene encodes CDR1 SGHTA and CDR2 FQGNSA. V shed 3 bases and J 3 bases; nucleotides not matched to a gene: 4. CDR3 region: CASSFSAGGYNEQFF. The CDR3 DNA reads TGTGCCAGCAGCTTTTCGGCGGGGGGCTACAATGAGCAGTTCTTC.

This clonotype was counted between two and nine times. J is TRBJ2-7 and V is TRBV4-3; D is unresolved. This CDR3 spans 13 amino acids. V was clipped by 0 bases and J by 6 bases, with 9 bases between them. Per germline, CDR1 LGHNA and CDR2 YSLEER. The CDR3 region is CASSQDIPGEQYF. CDR3 bases: TGCGCCAGCAGCCAAGATATTCCAGGCGAGCAGTACTTC.

The chain links TRBV12-3 or TRBV12-4 to TRBJ2-7; D tentatively fits TRBD1 or TRBD2 (5 bases each). Deletions cut 8 bases from V and 6 bases from J, with 14 bases between. The CDR3 loop spans 12 amino acids. The CDR3 DNA follows: TGTGCCAGCGGGGGTTATGGGCGCGAGCAGTACTTC. Its translation is CASGGYGREQYF.

This clonotype was seen many times. V is TRBV5-1 and J is TRBJ2-7; 9 bases fit TRBD1. The CDR3 extends over 14 amino acids. The germline CDR1 and CDR2 sequences are SGHRS and YFSETQ. V lost 4 bases and J lost 5; bases outside the gene matches: 7. The DNA of the CDR3 is TGCGCCAGCAGCGTGGGACAGGGTCTCAACGAGCAGTACTTC. This sequence encodes CASSVGQGLNEQYF.

The chain has TRBV2 and TRBJ2-1, with 10 nucleotides matching TRBD2. V lost 3 bases and J lost 5; bases outside the gene matches: 4. The CDR3 sequence is 15 residues long. The germline gives CDR1 SNHLY, CDR2 FYNNEI. Here the CDR3 reads CASSELAGDNNEQFF. The CDR3 DNA follows: TGTGCCAGCAGTGAGCTAGCGGGGGATAACAATGAGCAGTTCTTC.

At least ten counts were recorded for this clonotype. The V and J genes are TRBV5-1 and TRBJ1-4, with D uncertain. The germline gives CDR1 SGHRS, CDR2 YFSETQ. This CDR3 is built from 14 residues. V was trimmed by 5 bases and J by 8 bases, leaving 16 bases between them. The CDR3 here is CASRNGDLGEKLFF. The CDR3, as DNA: TGCGCCAGCAGGAATGGGGATCTAGGGGAAAAACTGTTTTTT.

This clonotype was found many times. The gene calls are TRBV15 and TRBJ2-7; possible D gene TRBD1, 6 bases. This CDR3 region has 13 residues. The germline CDR1 and CDR2 sequences are LNHNV and YYDKDF (reference sequence). Trimming removed 3 bases at V and 3 bases at J, with 9 bases between. The CDR3 DNA is TGTGCCACCAGCAGGGTACAGGGCTACGAGCAGTACTTC. Amino acids: CATSRVQGYEQYF.

Ten or more counts support this clonotype. CDR3 sequence (DNA): TGTGCCAGCATCGACGGGACGTCCAGCACAGATACGCAGTATTTT. It codes for CASIDGTSSTDTQYF. The chain is built from TRBV6-2 or TRBV6-3 and TRBJ2-3; D may match TRBD1 or TRBD2 (5 bases each). The length of the CDR3 is 15 residues. V was pared by 7 bases and J by 0 bases, with 14 bases between. Germline V gene sequence: CDR1 MNHEY, CDR2 SVGEGT.

In DNA form, the CDR3 reads TGCAGTGCTAGAGGACAGGCTGGGGAAAAACTGTTTTTT. The encoded protein is CSARGQAGEKLFF. This rearrangement joins TRBV20-1 to TRBJ1-4; perhaps TRBD1 as D (6 bases). The CDR3 is made up of 13 amino acids. Per the germline V gene, CDR1 is DFQATT and CDR2 is SNEGSKA (reference sequence). The V end was cut by 1 base, the J end by 8 bases, with 11 bases between.

This clonotype was seen a handful of times. V gene TRBV10-3 combines with J gene TRBJ2-5; D tentatively fits TRBD1 or TRBD2 (5 bases each). Per the germline V gene, CDR1 is ENHRY and CDR2 is SYGVKD. Trimming shortened V by 2 bases and J by 1 base, and 11 bases separated the two germline ends. The CDR3 has 15 residues. The CDR3 bases are TGTGCCATCAGTGAGGGGACGCGGATCCAAGAGACCCAGTACTTC. Translated, it gives CAISEGTRIQETQYF.

V usage is TRBV4-1 and J usage is TRBJ1-1; D gene unclear. Germline CDR1 and CDR2: MGHRA and YSYEKL. With 7 bases removed from V and 7 bases from J, the gap between germline ends came to 19 bases. This CDR3 spans 14 amino acids. As DNA, the CDR3 is TGCGCCAGCACTATTCAGAGAGGAATCCGTGAAGCTTTCTTT. It specifies CASTIQRGIREAFF.

This clonotype occurred many times. V gene TRBV12-3 or TRBV12-4 combines with J gene TRBJ2-2; 9 nucleotides agree with TRBD2. J lost 2 bases, V lost 6 bases, and 4 bases had no gene match. This CDR3 contains 15 residues. The CDR3 nucleotides are TGTGCCAGCAGCTCGACTAGCGGTAACACCGGGGAGCTGTTTTTT. This translates into CASSSTSGNTGELFF.